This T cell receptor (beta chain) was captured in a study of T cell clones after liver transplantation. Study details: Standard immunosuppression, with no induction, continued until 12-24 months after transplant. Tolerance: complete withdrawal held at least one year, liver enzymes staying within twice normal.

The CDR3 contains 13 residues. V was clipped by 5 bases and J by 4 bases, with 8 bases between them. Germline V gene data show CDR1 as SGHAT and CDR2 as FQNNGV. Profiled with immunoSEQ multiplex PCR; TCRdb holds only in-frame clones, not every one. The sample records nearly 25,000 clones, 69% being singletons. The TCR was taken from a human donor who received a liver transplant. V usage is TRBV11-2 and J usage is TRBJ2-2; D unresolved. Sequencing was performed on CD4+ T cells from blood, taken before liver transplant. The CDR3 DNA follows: TGTGCCAGCAGCAAGGAACCCACCGGGGAGCTGTTTTTT. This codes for CASSKEPTGELFF.